This T cell receptor beta chain was sequenced during a study of blood T cell repertoires in COVID-19. At the level of the study: PBMCs, B-cell-depleted T cells, or T cells were the source of the cDNA or gDNA that made up the material.

Per the original methods: Amplification of reference gene primers was used by the study to estimate nucleated cell counts. Using immunoSEQ multiplex PCR, the repertoire was profiled, and TCRdb retains in-frame clones only, with some absent. V, J and clone size are those of that table, while D and trimming were read from the DNA. The sample has roughly 100,000 clones, approximately 89% seen once. CDR1 and CDR2 from the germline V gene are SGHVS and FQNEAQ. The CDR3 consists of 11 residues. Unmatched junction bases numbered 4, after V lost 5 bases and J lost 12 bases. The origin of this receptor is a woman over 75 in a cohort sampled during active COVID-19. Sample: peripheral blood. The chain links TRBV7-8 to TRBJ2-1; 7 nucleotides align to TRBD1. The CDR3 reads CASSPPGGQFF. The CDR3 DNA sequence: TGTGCCAGCAGCCCCCCAGGGGGGCAGTTCTTC.